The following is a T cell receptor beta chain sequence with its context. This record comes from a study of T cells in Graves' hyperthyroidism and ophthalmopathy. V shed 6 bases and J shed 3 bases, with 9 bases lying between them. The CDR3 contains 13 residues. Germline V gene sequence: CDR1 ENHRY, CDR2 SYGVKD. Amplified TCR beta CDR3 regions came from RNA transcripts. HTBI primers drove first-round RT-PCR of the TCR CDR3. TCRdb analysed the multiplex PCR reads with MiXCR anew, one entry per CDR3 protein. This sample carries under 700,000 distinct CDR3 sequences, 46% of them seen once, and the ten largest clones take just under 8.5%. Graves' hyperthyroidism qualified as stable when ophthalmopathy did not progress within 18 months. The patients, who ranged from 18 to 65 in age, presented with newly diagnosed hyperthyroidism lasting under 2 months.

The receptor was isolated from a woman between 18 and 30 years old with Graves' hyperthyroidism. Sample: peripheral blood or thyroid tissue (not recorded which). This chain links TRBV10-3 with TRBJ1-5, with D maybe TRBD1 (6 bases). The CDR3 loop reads CAIRDRINQPQHF. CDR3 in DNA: TGTGCCATCAGAGACAGGATCAATCAGCCCCAGCATTTT.